What follows describes a single T cell receptor (beta chain). This sample was included in a study of blood T cell repertoires in COVID-19. The V end lost 2 bases, the J end lost 8 bases, and 13 bases lay between the germline ends. The CDR3 sequence is 15 residues long. Per the germline V gene, CDR1 is SGHVS and CDR2 is FQNEAQ. Data came from immunoSEQ multiplex PCR; TCRdb stores just in-frame clones and leaves some out. The profile shows 350,000 to 450,000 clones, approximately 90% of them singletons. The sequenced sample consisted of PBMCs or T cells enriched from blood (not recorded which). The receptor was isolated from a woman aged 40 to 49 who had been exposed to COVID-19. The chain couples TRBV7-8 to TRBJ1-6, with D perhaps matching TRBD1 (6 bases). CDR3 in amino acids: CASSLIRGGYSPLHF. CDR3 nucleotide sequence: TGTGCCAGCAGCTTAATTAGGGGGGGATATTCACCCCTCCACTTT.